The 11 T cell receptor beta chains presented below share a single source sample, sequenced in a study of blood T cell repertoires in COVID-19. The method was immunoSEQ multiplex PCR; TCRdb's version includes in-frame clones alone and lacks a portion of them. The sample consists of over 250,000 clones, nearly 90% of them appearing once. The sequencing sample was made of PBMCs or T cells enriched from blood (not recorded which). The receptors here all came from a woman aged 60-75 years who had recovered from COVID-19.

Here the CDR3 DNA reads TGTGCCAGCAGCCAAGGGGGGGGTATAACTGAAGCTTTCTTT. This translates into CASSQGGGITEAFF. V is TRBV3-1 (or the pseudogene TRBV3-2) and J is TRBJ1-1; tentative D call: TRBD1 (5 bases). This CDR3 is 14 amino acids long. The ends were cut back, 1 base at V and 5 bases at J, with 11 bases in the middle. CDR1 and CDR2 from the germline V gene are LGHDT and YNNKEL (reference sequence).

This sequence joins TRBV11-3 and TRBJ2-3, with 10 bases lining up with TRBD2. Germline CDR1 SGHNT, CDR2 YENEEA. V gave up 5 bases and J gave up 6 bases; unmatched junction bases: 11. CDR3 length equals 16 residues. The CDR3 loop is CASSRGASGSSDTQYF. The CDR3 DNA sequence: TGTGCCAGCAGCCGCGGGGCTAGCGGGAGTTCTGATACGCAGTATTTT.

This clone was recorded once. This sequence joins TRBV3-1 (or the pseudogene TRBV3-2) and TRBJ2-1; 12 nucleotides agree with TRBD2. Per the germline V gene, CDR1 is LGHDT and CDR2 is YNNKEL (reference sequence). The V and J ends lost 4 bases and 9 bases, in that order; junction bases with no gene match: 7. CDR3 size: 15 residues. DNA of the CDR3: TGTGCCAGCAGCCCGACTAGCGGGAGACAAGTTGAGCAGTTCTTC. This sequence encodes CASSPTSGRQVEQFF.

This clone was observed once. V and J are TRBV6-5 and TRBJ2-3, with 9 bases aligning to TRBD2. The V gene end was trimmed by 6 bases and the J gene end by 7 bases; junction bases not matched to a gene: 8. The CDR3 is made up of 14 amino acids. Germline V CDR1 and CDR2: MNHEY, SVGAGI. CDR3 protein: CASRSPGTSNTQYF. The DNA of the CDR3 is TGTGCCAGCAGATCTCCCGGGACTAGCAATACGCAGTATTTT.

The rearrangement uses TRBV5-6 and TRBJ2-7, with a possible D match to TRBD1 (5 bases). V dropped 6 bases and J dropped 5 bases, with 15 bases sitting between them. Germline values: CDR1 SGHDT, CDR2 YYEEEE. The CDR3 runs to 13 residues. CDR3 residues: CASTHGRVNEQYF. The CDR3 DNA is TGTGCCAGCACCCACGGCAGGGTTAACGAGCAGTACTTC.

This clone was seen only a few times. V usage is TRBV11-1 and J usage is TRBJ2-3, with D tentatively TRBD1 (5 bases). Germline lookup yields CDR1 SGHAT and CDR2 FQDESV (reference sequence). The germline V and J ends were trimmed by 5 bases and 0 bases, with 12 bases remaining between them. The CDR3 contains 15 residues. DNA of the CDR3: TGTGCCAGCAGCACCCCCCAGGGTAGCACAGATACGCAGTATTTT. Its translation is CASSTPQGSTDTQYF.

This clone has more than one count but fewer than ten. The CDR3 is CASSPYSTSANYGYTF. For the CDR3, the DNA is TGTGCCAGCTCACCATACAGCACCAGTGCTAACTATGGCTACACCTTC. The chain has TRBV18 and TRBJ1-2; D call uncertain. The CDR3 totals 16 residues. Germline loops: CDR1 KGHSH, CDR2 LQKENI. Deletions cut 2 bases from V and 0 bases from J, with 13 bases between.

The table lists this clone with a count of one. The chain couples TRBV24-1 to TRBJ1-4; D uncertain. The CDR3 is made up of 14 amino acids. Germline CDR1 and CDR2: KGHDR and SFDVKD. Trimming took off 5 bases at V and 5 bases at J, with 11 bases between the two ends. The DNA of the CDR3 is TGTGCCACCAGTGGAGGCACCAAAAATGAAAAACTGTTTTTT. Its translation: CATSGGTKNEKLFF.

The chain links TRBV2 to TRBJ1-1; no firm D call. V was cut by 7 bases and J by 5 bases, with 17 bases left in between. The CDR3 spans 14 residues. CDR1 SNHLY and CDR2 FYNNEI come from the germline V gene. Here the CDR3 DNA reads TGTGCCAGCACTAGAACACCTCTTCGGACTGAAGCTTTCTTT. This translates into CASTRTPLRTEAFF.

The chain links TRBV28 to TRBJ1-2; D not resolved. The CDR3 contains 14 residues. V was clipped by 1 base and J by 2 bases, with 8 bases between them. Germline V gene lookup returns CDR1 MDHEN and CDR2 SYDVKM. This CDR3 is CASSLSAGNYGYTF. CDR3 nucleotide sequence: TGTGCCAGCAGTTTATCCGCGGGAAACTATGGCTACACCTTC.

This chain links TRBV30 with TRBJ1-5; TRBD1 might be the D (6 bases). CDR1 and CDR2 from the germline V gene are GTSNPN and SVGIG (reference sequence). The CDR3 totals 14 residues. Trimming shortened V by 2 bases and J by 0 bases, and 8 bases separated the two germline ends. The CDR3 spells CAWSTGNSNQPQHF. The CDR3 bases are TGTGCCTGGAGTACAGGGAATAGCAATCAGCCCCAGCATTTT.